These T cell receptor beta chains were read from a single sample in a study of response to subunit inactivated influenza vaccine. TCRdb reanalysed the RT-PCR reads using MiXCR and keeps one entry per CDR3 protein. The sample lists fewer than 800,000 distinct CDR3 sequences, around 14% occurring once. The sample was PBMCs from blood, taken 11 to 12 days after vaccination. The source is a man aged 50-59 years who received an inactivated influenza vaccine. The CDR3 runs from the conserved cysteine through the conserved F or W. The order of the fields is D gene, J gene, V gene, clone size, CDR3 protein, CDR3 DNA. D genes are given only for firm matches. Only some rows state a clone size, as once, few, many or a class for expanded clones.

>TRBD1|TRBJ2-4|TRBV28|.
CASSTTGYAKNIQYF
TGTGCCAGCAGTACGACAGGGTATGCCAAAAACATTCAGTACTTC
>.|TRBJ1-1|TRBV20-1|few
CSARAVGGLEEEAFF
TGCAGTGCTAGAGCCGTTGGGGGTTTGGAGGAGGAAGCTTTCTTT
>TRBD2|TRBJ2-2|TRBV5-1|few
CASSPVAGGSPGELFF
TGCGCCAGCAGCCCAGTAGCGGGAGGGTCTCCCGGGGAGCTGTTTTTT
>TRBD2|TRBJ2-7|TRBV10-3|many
CAISELAGLDEQYF
TGTGCCATCAGTGAGTTAGCGGGATTAGACGAGCAGTACTTC
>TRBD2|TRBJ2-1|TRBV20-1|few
CSARALAGVYNEQFF
TGCAGTGCTAGAGCCCTAGCGGGAGTCTACAATGAGCAGTTCTTC
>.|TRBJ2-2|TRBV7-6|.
CASSRTRGYTGELFF
TGTGCCAGCAGCCGAACCCGGGGATACACCGGGGAGCTGTTTTTT
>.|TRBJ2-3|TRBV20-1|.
CSARSPGASTDTQYF
TGCAGTGCTAGGTCCCCAGGGGCAAGCACAGATACGCAGTATTTT
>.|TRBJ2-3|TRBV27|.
CASSPSWGDTQYF
TGTGCCAGCAGTCCGTCTTGGGGAGATACGCAGTATTTT
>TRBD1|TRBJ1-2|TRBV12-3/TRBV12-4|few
CASNLQGNYGYTF
TGTGCCAGCAACCTACAGGGGAACTATGGCTACACCTTC
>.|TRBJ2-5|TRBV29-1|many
CSVNRGTFGKTQYF
TGCAGCGTCAATAGGGGGACCTTCGGAAAGACCCAGTACTTC
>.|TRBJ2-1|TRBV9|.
CASSKGDNVYNEQFF
TGTGCCAGCAGTAAAGGGGATAACGTTTACAATGAGCAGTTCTTC
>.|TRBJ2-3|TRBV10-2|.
CASKGGSRRGYTDTQYF
TGCGCCAGCAAGGGGGGTTCGCGGCGGGGATACACAGATACGCAGTATTTT
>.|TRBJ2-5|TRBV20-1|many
CSAPTGQRIQETQYF
TGCAGTGCCCCAACCGGTCAGCGGATCCAAGAGACCCAGTACTTC
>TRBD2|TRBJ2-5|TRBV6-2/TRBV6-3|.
CASSYAGGYQETQYF
TGTGCCAGCAGTTACGCGGGGGGTTACCAAGAGACCCAGTACTTC
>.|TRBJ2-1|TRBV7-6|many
CASSQGGSYNEQFF
TGTGCCAGCAGCCAGGGGGGCTCCTACAATGAGCAGTTCTTC
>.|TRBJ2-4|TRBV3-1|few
CASSQGLGNIQYF
TGTGCCAGCAGCCAAGGACTAGGAAACATTCAGTACTTC
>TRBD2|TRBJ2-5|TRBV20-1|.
CSAREFSGRWEKETQYF
TGCAGTGCTAGGGAATTTAGCGGGAGGTGGGAGAAAGAGACCCAGTACTTC
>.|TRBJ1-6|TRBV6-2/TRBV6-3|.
CASSYPGWNSPLHF
TGTGCCAGCAGTTATCCGGGTTGGAATTCACCCCTCCACTTT
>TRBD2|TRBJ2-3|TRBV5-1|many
CASSLVGGGADTQYF
TGCGCCAGCAGCTTGGTTGGCGGGGGAGCAGATACGCAGTATTTT
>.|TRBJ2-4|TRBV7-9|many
CASSLLLGQGKNIQYF
TGTGCCAGCAGCTTACTTTTGGGTCAGGGGAAAAACATTCAGTACTTC
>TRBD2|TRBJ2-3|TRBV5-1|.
CASSPYSGRFSTDTQYF
TGCGCCAGCAGCCCGTATAGCGGGCGGTTTAGCACAGATACGCAGTATTTT
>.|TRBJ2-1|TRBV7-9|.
CASSLGRLNSDFNEQFF
TGTGCCAGCAGCTTAGGACGTTTGAATTCCGATTTCAATGAGCAGTTCTTC
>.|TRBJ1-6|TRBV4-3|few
CASSQQATGSYNSPLHF
TGCGCCAGCAGCCAACAGGCGACGGGCTCCTATAATTCACCCCTCCACTTT
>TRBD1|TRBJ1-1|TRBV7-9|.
CASSSGTGGADTEAFF
TGTGCCAGCAGCTCCGGGACAGGGGGAGCGGACACTGAAGCTTTCTTT
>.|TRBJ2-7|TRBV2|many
CASSSRLEKRYF
TGTGCCAGCAGTTCAAGACTTGAAAAGCGGTACTTC
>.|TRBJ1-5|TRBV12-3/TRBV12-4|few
CASSFSGTNQPQHF
TGTGCCAGCAGTTTTTCGGGGACAAATCAGCCCCAGCATTTT
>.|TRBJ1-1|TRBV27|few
CASSLKAGVSGTEAFF
TGTGCCAGCAGTTTAAAAGCGGGTGTCTCGGGAACTGAAGCTTTCTTT
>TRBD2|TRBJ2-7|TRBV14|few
CASSPQGGPYEQYF
TGTGCCAGCAGCCCCCAGGGAGGGCCCTACGAGCAGTACTTC
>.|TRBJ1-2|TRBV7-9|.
CASSLGARGSYGYTF
TGTGCCAGCAGCTTAGGGGCTCGAGGGTCCTATGGCTACACCTTC
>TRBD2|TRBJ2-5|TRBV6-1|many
CASSKGVAGVQETQYF
TGTGCCAGCAGTAAGGGGGTAGCGGGGGTACAAGAGACCCAGTACTTC
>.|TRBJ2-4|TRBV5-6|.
CASSSGLENIQYF
TGTGCCAGCAGCTCCGGTCTCGAGAACATTCAGTACTTC
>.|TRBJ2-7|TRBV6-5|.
CASSYDGLLDEQYF
TGTGCCAGCAGTTACGACGGACTTCTGGACGAGCAGTACTTC
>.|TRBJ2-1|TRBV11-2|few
CASSLEGFGGGSYNEQFF
TGTGCCAGCAGCTTAGAAGGTTTTGGCGGGGGCTCTTACAATGAGCAGTTCTTC
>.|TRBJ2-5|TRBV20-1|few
CSAEEGRPQETQYF
TGCAGTGCTGAAGAGGGCAGGCCCCAAGAGACCCAGTACTTC
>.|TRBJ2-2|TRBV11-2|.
CASSLVGAGAELFF
TGTGCCAGCAGCTTAGTGGGGGCAGGTGCGGAGCTGTTTTTT
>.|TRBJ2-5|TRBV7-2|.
CASSLVYGSQETQYF
TGTGCCAGCAGCTTAGTTTATGGCAGCCAAGAGACCCAGTACTTC
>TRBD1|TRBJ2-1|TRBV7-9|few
CASSFWDSTNEQFF
TGTGCCAGCAGCTTCTGGGACAGCACCAATGAGCAGTTCTTC
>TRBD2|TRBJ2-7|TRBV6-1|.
CASSRGLAGGPSSYEQYF
TGTGCCAGCAGCCGCGGACTAGCGGGGGGCCCTAGCTCCTACGAGCAGTACTTC